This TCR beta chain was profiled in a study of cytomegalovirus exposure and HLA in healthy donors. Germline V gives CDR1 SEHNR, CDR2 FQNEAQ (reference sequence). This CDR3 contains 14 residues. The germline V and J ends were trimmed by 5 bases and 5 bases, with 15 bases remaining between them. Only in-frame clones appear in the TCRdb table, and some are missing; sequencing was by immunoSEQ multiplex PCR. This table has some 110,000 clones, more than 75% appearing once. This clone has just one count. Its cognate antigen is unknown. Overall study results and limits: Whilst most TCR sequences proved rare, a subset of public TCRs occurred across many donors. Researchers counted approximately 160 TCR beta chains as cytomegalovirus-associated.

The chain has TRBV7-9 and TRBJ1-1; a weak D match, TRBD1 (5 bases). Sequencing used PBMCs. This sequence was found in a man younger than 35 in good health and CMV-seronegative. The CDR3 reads CASSPQSGQTEAFF. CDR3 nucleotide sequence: TGTGCCAGCAGCCCCCAGTCAGGGCAAACTGAAGCTTTCTTT.